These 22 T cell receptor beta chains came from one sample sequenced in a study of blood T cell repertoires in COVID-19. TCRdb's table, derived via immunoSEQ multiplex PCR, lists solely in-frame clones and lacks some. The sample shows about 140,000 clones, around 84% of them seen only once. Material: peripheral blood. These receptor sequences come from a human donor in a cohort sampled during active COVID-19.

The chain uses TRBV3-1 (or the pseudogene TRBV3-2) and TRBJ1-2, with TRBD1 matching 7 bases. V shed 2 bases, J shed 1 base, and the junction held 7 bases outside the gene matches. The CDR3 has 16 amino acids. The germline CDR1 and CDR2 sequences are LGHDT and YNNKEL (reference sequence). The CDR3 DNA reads TGTGCCAGCAGCCAAACCGGGACAGTTTTTAACTATGGCTACACCTTC. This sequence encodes CASSQTGTVFNYGYTF.

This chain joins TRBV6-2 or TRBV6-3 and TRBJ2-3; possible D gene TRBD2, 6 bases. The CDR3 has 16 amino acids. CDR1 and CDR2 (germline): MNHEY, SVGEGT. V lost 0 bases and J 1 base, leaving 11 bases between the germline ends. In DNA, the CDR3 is TGTGCCAGCAGTTACTCGATCTCTAGCGGCACAGATACGCAGTATTTT. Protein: CASSYSISSGTDTQYF.

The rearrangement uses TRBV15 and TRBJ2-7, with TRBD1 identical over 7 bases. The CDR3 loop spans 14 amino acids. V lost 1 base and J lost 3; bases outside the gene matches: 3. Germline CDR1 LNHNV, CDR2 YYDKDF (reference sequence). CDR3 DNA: TGTGCCACCAGCAGAGGGTCAGGGGGCTACGAGCAGTACTTC. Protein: CATSRGSGGYEQYF.

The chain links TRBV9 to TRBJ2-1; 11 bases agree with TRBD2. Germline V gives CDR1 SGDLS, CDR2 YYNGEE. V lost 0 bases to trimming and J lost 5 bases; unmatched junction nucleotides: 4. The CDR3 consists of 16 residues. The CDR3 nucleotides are TGTGCCAGCAGCGTAGCACTAGCGGGAGTGAACAATGAGCAGTTCTTC. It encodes CASSVALAGVNNEQFF.

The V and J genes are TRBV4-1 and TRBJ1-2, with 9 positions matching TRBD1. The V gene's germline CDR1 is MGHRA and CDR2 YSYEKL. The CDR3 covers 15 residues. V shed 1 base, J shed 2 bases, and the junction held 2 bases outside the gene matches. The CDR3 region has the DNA TGCGCCAGCAGCCAAGGGGACAGGGAGAACTATGGCTACACCTTC. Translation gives CASSQGDRENYGYTF.

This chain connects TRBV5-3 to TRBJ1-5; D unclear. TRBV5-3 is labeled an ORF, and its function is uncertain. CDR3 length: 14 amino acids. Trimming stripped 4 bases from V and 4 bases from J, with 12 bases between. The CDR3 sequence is CARSPWPGNQPQHF. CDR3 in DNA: TGTGCCAGAAGCCCGTGGCCGGGGAATCAGCCCCAGCATTTT.

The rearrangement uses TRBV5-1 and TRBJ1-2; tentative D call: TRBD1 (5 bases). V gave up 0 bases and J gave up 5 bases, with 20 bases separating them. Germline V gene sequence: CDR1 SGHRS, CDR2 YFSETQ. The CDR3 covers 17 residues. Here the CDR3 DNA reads TGCGCCAGCAGCTTGGCGGCCGATTCCTACAGGCGATATGGCTACACCTTC. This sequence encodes CASSLAADSYRRYGYTF.

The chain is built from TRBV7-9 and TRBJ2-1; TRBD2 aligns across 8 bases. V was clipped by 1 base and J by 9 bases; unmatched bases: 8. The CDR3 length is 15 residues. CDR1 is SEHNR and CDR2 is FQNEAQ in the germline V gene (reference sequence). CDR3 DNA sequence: TGTGCCAGCAGCTTAGGCGGAGCGGGGGAGGGTGAGCAGTTCTTC. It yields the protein CASSLGGAGEGEQFF.

The CDR3 region is CASSPMSGGYTF. The CDR3 DNA reads as TGTGCCAGCAGCCCTATGAGTGGTGGCTACACCTTC. The rearrangement uses TRBV12-3 or TRBV12-4 and TRBJ1-2; D is ambiguous. The V gene lost 6 bases and the J gene lost 7 bases, with 12 bases spanning the gap. The CDR3 consists of 12 residues.

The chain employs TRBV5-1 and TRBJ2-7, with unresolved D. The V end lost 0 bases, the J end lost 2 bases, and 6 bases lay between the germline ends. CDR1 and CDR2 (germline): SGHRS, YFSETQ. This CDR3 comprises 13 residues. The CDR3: CASSLGGTYEQYF. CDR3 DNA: TGCGCCAGCAGCTTGGGCGGCACCTACGAGCAGTACTTC.

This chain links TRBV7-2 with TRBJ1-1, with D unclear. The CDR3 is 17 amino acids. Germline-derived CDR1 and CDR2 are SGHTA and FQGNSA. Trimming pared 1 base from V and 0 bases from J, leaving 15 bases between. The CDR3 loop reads CASSLGSKATMNTEAFF. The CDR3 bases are TGTGCCAGCAGCTTAGGATCTAAGGCGACAATGAACACTGAAGCTTTCTTT.

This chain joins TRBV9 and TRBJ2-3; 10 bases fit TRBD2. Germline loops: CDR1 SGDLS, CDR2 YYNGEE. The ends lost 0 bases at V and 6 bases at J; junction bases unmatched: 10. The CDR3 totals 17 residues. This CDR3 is CASSVGPAGGPSDTQYF. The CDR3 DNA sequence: TGTGCCAGCAGCGTAGGGCCAGCGGGAGGGCCTTCGGATACGCAGTATTTT.

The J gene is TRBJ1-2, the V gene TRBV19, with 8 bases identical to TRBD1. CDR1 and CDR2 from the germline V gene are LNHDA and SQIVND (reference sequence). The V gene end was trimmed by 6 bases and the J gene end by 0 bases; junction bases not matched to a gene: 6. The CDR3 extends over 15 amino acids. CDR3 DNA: TGTGCCAGTAGAGAGGGACAGGCCACTAACTATGGCTACACCTTC. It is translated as CASREGQATNYGYTF.

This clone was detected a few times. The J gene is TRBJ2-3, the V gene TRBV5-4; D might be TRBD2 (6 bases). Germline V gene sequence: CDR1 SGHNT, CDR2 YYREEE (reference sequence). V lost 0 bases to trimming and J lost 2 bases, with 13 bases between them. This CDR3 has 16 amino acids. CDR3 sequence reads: CASSLGSSANTDTQYF. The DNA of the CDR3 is TGTGCCAGCAGCTTGGGGTCTAGCGCCAACACAGATACGCAGTATTTT. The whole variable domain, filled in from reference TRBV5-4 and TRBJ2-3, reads ETGVTQSPTHLIKTRGQQVTLRCSSQSGHNTVSWYQQALGQGPQFIFQYYREEENGRGNFPPRFSGLQFPNYSSELNVNALELDDSALYLCASSLGSSANTDTQYFGPGTRLTVL.

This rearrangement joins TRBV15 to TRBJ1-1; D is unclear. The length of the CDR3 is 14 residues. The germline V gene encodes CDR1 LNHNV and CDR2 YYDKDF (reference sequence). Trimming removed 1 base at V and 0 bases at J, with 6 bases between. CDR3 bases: TGTGCCACCAGCAGAGTTTCAGTGAACACTGAAGCTTTCTTT. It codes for CATSRVSVNTEAFF.

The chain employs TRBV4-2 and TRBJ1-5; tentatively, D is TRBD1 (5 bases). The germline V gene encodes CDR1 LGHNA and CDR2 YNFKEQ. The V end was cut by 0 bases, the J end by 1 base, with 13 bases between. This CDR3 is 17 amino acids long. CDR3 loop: CASSQDWQGGSNQPQHF. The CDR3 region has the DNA TGTGCCAGCAGCCAAGATTGGCAGGGAGGGAGCAATCAGCCCCAGCATTTT.

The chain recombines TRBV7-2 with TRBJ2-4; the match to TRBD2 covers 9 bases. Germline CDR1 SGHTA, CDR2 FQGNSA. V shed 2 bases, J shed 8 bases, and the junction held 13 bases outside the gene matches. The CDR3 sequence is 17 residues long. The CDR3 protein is CASSLPLRAGGPHIQYF. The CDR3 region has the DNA TGTGCCAGCAGCTTACCTCTTAGGGCGGGAGGGCCCCACATTCAGTACTTC.

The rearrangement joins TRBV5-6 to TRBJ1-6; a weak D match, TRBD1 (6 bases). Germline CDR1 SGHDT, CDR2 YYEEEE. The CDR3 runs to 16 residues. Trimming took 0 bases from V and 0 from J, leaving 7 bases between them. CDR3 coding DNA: TGTGCCAGCAGCTTGGTAGGGGGCTCCTATAATTCACCCCTCCACTTT. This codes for CASSLVGGSYNSPLHF.

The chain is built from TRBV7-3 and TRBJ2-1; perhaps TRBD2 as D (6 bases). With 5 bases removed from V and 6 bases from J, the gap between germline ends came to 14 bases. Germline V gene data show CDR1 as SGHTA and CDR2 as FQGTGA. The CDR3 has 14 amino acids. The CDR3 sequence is CASSPSRLGNEQFF. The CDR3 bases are TGTGCCAGCAGCCCCTCCCGACTAGGCAATGAGCAGTTCTTC.

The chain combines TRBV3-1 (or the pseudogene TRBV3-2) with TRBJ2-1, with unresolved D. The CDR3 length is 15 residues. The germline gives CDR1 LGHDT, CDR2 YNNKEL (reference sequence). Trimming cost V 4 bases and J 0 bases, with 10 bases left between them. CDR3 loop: CASSLDINSYNEQFF. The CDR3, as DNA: TGTGCCAGCAGCCTCGACATAAACTCCTACAATGAGCAGTTCTTC.

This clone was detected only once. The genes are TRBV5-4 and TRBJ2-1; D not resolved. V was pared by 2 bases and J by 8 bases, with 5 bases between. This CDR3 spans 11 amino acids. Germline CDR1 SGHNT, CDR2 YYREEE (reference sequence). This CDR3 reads CASSLRYEQFF. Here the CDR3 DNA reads TGTGCCAGCAGCTTACGGTATGAGCAGTTCTTC.

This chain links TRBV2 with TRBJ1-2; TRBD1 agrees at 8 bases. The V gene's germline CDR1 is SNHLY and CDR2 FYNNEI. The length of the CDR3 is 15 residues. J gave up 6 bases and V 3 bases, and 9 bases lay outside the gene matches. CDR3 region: CASSENRRQGHGYTF. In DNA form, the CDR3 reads TGTGCCAGCAGTGAGAATCGACGACAGGGGCATGGCTACACCTTC.